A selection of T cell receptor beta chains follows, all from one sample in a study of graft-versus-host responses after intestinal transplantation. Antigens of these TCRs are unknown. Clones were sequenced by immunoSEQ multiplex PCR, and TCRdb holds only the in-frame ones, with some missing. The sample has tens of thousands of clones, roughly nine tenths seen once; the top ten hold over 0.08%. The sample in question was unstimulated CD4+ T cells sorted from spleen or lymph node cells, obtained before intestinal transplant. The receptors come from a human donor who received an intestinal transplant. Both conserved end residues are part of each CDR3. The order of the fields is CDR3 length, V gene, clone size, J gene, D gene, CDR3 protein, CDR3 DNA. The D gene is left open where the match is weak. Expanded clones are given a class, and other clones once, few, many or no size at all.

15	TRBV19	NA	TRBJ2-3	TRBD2	CASSIVSGGTDTQYF	TGTGCCAGTAGTATAGTTAGCGGGGGCACAGATACGCAGTATTTT
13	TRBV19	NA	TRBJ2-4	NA	CASSILGKNIQYF	TGTGCCAGTAGTATACTAGGCAAAAACATTCAGTACTTC
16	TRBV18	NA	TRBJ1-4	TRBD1	CASSSFLTGGDEKLFF	TGTGCCAGCTCATCCTTTCTCACAGGGGGCGACGAAAAACTGTTTTTT
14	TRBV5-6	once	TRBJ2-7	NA	CASSHFEEPYEQYF	TGTGCCAGCAGCCATTTCGAAGAGCCCTACGAGCAGTACTTC
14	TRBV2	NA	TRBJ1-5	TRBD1	CASSLDRGPQPQHF	TGTGCCAGCAGCCTAGACAGGGGCCCCCAGCCCCAGCATTTT
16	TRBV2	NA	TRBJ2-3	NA	CASSEVTAASTDTQYF	TGTGCCAGCAGTGAAGTCACAGCCGCTAGCACAGATACGCAGTATTTT
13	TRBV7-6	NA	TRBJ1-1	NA	CASSSQGNTEAFF	TGTGCCAGCAGCTCTCAGGGGAACACTGAAGCTTTCTTT
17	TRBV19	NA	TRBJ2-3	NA	CASSAPARATWGDTQYF	TGTGCCAGTAGTGCTCCAGCCAGGGCTACTTGGGGAGATACGCAGTATTTT
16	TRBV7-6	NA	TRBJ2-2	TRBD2	CASSLGRGAGTGELFF	TGTGCCAGCAGCTTAGGGCGGGGGGCCGGCACCGGGGAGCTGTTTTTT
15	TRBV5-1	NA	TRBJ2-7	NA	CASSLPTFSSYEQYF	TGCGCCAGCAGCTTGCCAACATTCAGCTCCTACGAGCAGTACTTC
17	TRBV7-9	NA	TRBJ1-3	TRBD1	CASSLLTGSDSGNTIYF	TGTGCCAGCAGCCTCCTGACAGGGTCCGACTCTGGAAACACCATATATTTT
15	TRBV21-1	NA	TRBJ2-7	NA	CASTPRGQGVHEQYF	TGTGCCAGCACCCCCCGGGGACAGGGAGTTCACGAGCAGTACTTC
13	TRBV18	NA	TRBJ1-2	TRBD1	CASSGQVNYGYTF	TGTGCCAGCTCAGGACAGGTCAACTATGGCTACACCTTC
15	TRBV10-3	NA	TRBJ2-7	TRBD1	CAISEGQGALYEQYF	TGTGCCATCAGTGAGGGACAGGGGGCTCTATACGAGCAGTACTTC
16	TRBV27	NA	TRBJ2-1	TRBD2	CASSNIIAGVYNEQFF	TGTGCCAGCAGTAACATAATAGCGGGGGTCTACAATGAGCAGTTCTTC
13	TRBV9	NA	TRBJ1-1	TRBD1	CASSSDRGGQAFF	TGTGCCAGCAGCTCAGACAGGGGGGGCCAGGCTTTCTTT
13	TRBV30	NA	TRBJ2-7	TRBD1	CAWSPRTGAEQYF	TGTGCCTGGAGTCCTCGGACAGGGGCCGAGCAGTACTTC
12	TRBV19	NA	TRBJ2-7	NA	CASRASSYEQYF	TGTGCCAGTAGGGCCAGCTCCTACGAGCAGTACTTC
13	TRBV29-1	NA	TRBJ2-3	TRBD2	CSVVSGGVDTQYF	TGCAGCGTTGTGAGTGGGGGGGTAGATACGCAGTATTTT
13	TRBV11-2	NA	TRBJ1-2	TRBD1	CASSLGGQYGYTF	TGTGCCAGCAGCTTAGGGGGACAGTATGGCTACACCTTC
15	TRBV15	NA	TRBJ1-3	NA	CATSRDGGSGNTIYF	TGTGCCACCAGCAGAGACGGGGGAAGTGGAAACACCATATATTTT
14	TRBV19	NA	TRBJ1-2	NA	CASSIGEAGYGYTF	TGTGCCAGTAGTATAGGAGAAGCGGGCTATGGCTACACCTTC
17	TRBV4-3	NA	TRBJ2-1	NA	CASSQDSRDTYANEQFF	TGCGCCAGCAGCCAAGATAGCCGGGACACCTACGCCAATGAGCAGTTCTTC
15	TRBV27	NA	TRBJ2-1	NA	CASSRTRFVYNEQFF	TGTGCCAGCAGTAGGACTCGCTTTGTTTACAATGAGCAGTTCTTC
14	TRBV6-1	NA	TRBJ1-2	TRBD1	CASGPTGDPYGYTF	TGTGCCAGCGGACCGACAGGGGACCCATATGGCTACACCTTC
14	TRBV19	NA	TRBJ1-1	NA	CASNPGDKRTEAFF	TGTGCCAGTAATCCGGGAGACAAGAGGACTGAAGCTTTCTTT
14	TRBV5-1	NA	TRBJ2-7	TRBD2	CASSLSGGSVEQYF	TGCGCCAGCAGCTTAAGCGGGGGATCGGTCGAGCAGTACTTC
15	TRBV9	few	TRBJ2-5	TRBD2	CASSVSAGGPETQYF	TGTGCCAGCAGCGTCAGCGCGGGGGGGCCGGAGACCCAGTACTTC
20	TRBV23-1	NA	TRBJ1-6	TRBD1	CASSQAERQGPNYFDSPLHF	TGCGCCAGCAGTCAGGCCGAACGACAGGGACCAAACTATTTCGATTCACCCCTCCACTTT
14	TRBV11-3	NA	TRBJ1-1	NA	CASSSTYSNTEAFF	TGTGCCAGCAGTTCAACTTACTCGAACACTGAAGCTTTCTTT
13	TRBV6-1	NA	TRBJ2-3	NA	CASSDTRLDTQYF	TGTGCCAGCAGTGACACAAGACTAGATACGCAGTATTTT
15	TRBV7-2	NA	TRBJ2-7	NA	CASSLEYASMLEQYF	TGTGCCAGCAGCTTAGAGTATGCTAGCATGCTCGAGCAGTACTTC
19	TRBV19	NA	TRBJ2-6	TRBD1	CASSTFQGQGVTGANVLTF	TGTGCCAGTAGTACTTTTCAGGGACAGGGGGTAACTGGGGCCAACGTCCTGACTTTC
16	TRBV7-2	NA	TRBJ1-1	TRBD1	CASSLGFGQGNTEAFF	TGTGCCAGCAGCTTGGGATTTGGACAGGGGAACACTGAAGCTTTCTTT
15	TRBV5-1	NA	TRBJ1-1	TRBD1	CASSATTGGHTEAFF	TGCGCCAGCAGCGCTACGACAGGGGGCCACACTGAAGCTTTCTTT
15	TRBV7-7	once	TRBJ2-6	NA	CASSPLFSGANVLTF	TGTGCCAGCAGCCCGCTATTCTCTGGGGCCAACGTCCTGACTTTC
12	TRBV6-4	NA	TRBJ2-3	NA	CALRGLGDTQYF	TGTGCCCTAAGAGGACTGGGGGATACGCAGTATTTT
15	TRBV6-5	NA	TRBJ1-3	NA	CASSYSRQGGNTIYF	TGTGCCAGCAGTTACTCCCGGCAGGGTGGAAACACCATATATTTT
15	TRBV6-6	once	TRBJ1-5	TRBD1	CASSLGDSSNQPQHF	TGTGCCAGCAGCCTCGGGGACAGTAGCAATCAGCCCCAGCATTTT
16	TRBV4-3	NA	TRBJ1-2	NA	CASSQVSIGGLYGYTF	TGCGCCAGCAGCCAAGTTAGCATCGGAGGGCTCTATGGCTACACCTTC
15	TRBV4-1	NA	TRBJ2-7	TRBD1	CASSQAGQGAGEQYF	TGCGCCAGCAGCCAAGCCGGACAGGGGGCAGGCGAGCAGTACTTC
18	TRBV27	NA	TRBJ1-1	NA	CASSFRRGGPVMNTEAFF	TGTGCCAGCAGTTTCAGAAGGGGGGGACCGGTAATGAACACTGAAGCTTTCTTT
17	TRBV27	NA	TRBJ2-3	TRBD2	CASSFTASGGRQDTQYF	TGTGCCAGCAGTTTCACCGCTAGCGGGGGCCGCCAAGATACGCAGTATTTT
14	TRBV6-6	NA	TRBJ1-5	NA	CASRTGRGNQPQHF	TGTGCCAGCAGAACAGGGCGGGGCAATCAGCCCCAGCATTTT
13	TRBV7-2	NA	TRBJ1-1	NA	CASSLELDTEAFF	TGTGCCAGCAGCTTAGAACTTGACACTGAAGCTTTCTTT
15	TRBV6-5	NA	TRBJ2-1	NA	CASSYLIGSYNEQFF	TGTGCCAGCAGTTACTTAATTGGCAGCTACAATGAGCAGTTCTTC
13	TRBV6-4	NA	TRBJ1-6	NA	CASSSGYRSPLHF	TGTGCCAGCAGTTCAGGGTATCGGTCACCCCTCCACTTT
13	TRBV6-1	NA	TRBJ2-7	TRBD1	CASGQGASYEQYF	TGTGCCAGCGGACAGGGAGCGTCCTACGAGCAGTACTTC
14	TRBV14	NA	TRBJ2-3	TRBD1	CASSQGQGRDTQYF	TGTGCCAGCAGCCAAGGACAGGGGAGAGATACGCAGTATTTT
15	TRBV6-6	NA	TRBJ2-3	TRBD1	CASSIPGQGKDTQYF	TGTGCCAGCAGTATCCCGGGACAGGGGAAGGATACGCAGTATTTT
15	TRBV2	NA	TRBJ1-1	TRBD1	CARIQGARGSTEAFF	TGTGCCAGGATACAGGGGGCGCGGGGGAGCACTGAAGCTTTCTTT
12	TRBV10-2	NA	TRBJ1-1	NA	CASNRVNTEAFF	TGCGCCAGCAATCGGGTGAACACTGAAGCTTTCTTT